This T cell receptor beta chain was profiled in a study of esophageal squamous cell carcinoma under preoperative chemotherapy. The CDR3 is made up of 15 amino acids. The germline V gene has CDR1 MNHNS and CDR2 SASEGT. The V and J ends lost 9 bases and 5 bases, in that order; junction bases with no gene match: 11. Noted time point: before preoperative PTX-NDP chemotherapy. One entry per CDR3 protein results from TCRdb running MiXCR on the PCR reads. Here the sample spans approximately 12,000 distinct CDR3 sequences, under 65% being singletons. This clonotype turned up a few times. This clonotype originated in a human donor with esophageal squamous cell carcinoma. The donor label of this sample is uncertain. This material was acquired from a patient given preoperative chemotherapy. The gene calls are TRBV6-1 and TRBJ2-7; 12 nucleotides line up with TRBD1. The CDR3 spells CASVNPGQGAHEQYF. The CDR3 coding sequence is TGTGCCAGTGTAAACCCGGGACAGGGGGCCCACGAGCAGTACTTC.